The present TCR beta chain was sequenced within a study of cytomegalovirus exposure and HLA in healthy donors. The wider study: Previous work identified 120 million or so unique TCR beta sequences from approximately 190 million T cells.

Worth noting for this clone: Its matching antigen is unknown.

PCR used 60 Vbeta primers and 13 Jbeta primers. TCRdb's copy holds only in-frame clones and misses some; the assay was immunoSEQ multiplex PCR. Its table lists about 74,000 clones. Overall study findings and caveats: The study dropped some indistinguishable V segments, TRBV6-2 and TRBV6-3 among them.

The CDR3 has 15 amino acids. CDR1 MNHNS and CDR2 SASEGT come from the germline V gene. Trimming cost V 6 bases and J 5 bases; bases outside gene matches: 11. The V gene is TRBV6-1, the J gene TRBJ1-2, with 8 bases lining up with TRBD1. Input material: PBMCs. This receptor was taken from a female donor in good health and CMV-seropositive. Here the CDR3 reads CASRALGQGSYGYTF. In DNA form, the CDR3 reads TGTGCCAGCAGGGCGTTAGGACAGGGTAGTTATGGCTACACCTTC.